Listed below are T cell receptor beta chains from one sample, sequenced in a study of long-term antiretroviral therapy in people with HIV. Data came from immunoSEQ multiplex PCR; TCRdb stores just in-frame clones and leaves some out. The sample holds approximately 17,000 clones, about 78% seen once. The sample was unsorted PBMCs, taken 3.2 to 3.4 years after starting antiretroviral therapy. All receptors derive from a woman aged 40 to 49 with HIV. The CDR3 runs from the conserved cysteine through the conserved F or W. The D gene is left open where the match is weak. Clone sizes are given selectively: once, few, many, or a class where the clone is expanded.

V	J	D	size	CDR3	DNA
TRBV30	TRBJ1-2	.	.	CAWSVDSTYGYTF	TGTGCCTGGAGTGTTGACTCAACCTATGGCTACACCTTC
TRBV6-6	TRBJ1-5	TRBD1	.	CASSYGAGGDQPQHF	TGTGCCAGCAGTTACGGGGCAGGGGGTGATCAGCCCCAGCATTTT
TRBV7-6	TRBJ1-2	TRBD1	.	CASSPHQGQDYGYTF	TGTGCCAGCAGCCCTCACCAGGGACAGGACTATGGCTACACCTTC
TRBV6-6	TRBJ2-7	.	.	CASSYSTGPYEQYF	TGTGCCAGCAGTTACTCGACAGGACCCTACGAGCAGTACTTC
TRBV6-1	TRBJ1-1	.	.	CASSEAGAVPEAFF	TGTGCCAGCAGTGAAGCAGGGGCCGTTCCTGAAGCTTTCTTT
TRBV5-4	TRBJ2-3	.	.	CASSLPGIRTDTQYF	TGTGCCAGCAGCTTGCCAGGGATACGCACAGATACGCAGTATTTT
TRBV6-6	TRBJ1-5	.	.	CASSTGQISNQPQHF	TGTGCCAGCAGTACAGGACAGATTAGCAATCAGCCCCAGCATTTT
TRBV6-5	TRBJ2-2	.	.	CASSYQPINTGELFF	TGTGCCAGCAGTTACCAGCCTATCAACACCGGGGAGCTGTTTTTT
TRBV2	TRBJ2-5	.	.	CASLQGQSGQTQYF	TGTGCCAGCCTCCAAGGACAGTCGGGTCAGACCCAGTACTTC
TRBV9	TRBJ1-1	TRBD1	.	CASSYGTGRETEAFF	TGTGCCAGCAGCTACGGGACAGGGAGAGAGACTGAAGCTTTCTTT
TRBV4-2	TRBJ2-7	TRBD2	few	CASSQGVIAGGASHEQYF	TGTGCCAGCAGCCAAGGGGTAATAGCGGGGGGGGCTTCCCACGAGCAGTACTTC
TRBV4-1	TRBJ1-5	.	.	CASSQAGEVGQPQHF	TGCGCCAGCAGCCAAGCTGGGGAGGTAGGCCAGCCCCAGCATTTT
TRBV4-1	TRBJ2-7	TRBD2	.	CASSQEGFGLAGAGEQYF	TGCGCCAGCAGCCAAGAAGGGTTTGGCCTAGCGGGGGCGGGGGAGCAGTACTTC
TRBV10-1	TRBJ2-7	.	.	CASSGDADSYEQYF	TGCGCCAGCAGTGGGGACGCGGATTCCTACGAGCAGTACTTC
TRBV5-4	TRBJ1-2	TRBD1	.	CASSLETGASYTF	TGTGCCAGCAGCTTGGAGACAGGGGCAAGCTACACCTTC
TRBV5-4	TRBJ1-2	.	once	CASSSGGSQGALQLYGYTF	TGTGCCAGCAGCTCTGGCGGGTCCCAAGGAGCCCTCCAACTATATGGCTACACCTTC
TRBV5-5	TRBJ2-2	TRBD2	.	CASEINLADTGELFF	TGTGCCAGCGAGATAAACCTAGCGGACACCGGGGAGCTGTTTTTT
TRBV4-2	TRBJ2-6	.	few	CASSQDNSGANVLTF	TGTGCCAGCAGCCAGGACAACTCTGGGGCCAACGTCCTGACTTTC
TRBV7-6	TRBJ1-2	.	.	CASSSGTPGHGYTF	TGTGCCAGCAGCTCTGGGACCCCAGGACATGGCTACACCTTC
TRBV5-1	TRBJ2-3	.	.	CASASGADTQYF	TGCGCCAGCGCCTCGGGGGCAGATACGCAGTATTTT
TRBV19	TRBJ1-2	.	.	CATNGQLSNYGYTF	TGTGCCACTAACGGACAGTTGTCTAACTATGGCTACACCTTC
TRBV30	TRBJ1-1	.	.	CAWSPPGGVNTEAFF	TGTGCCTGGAGTCCCCCTGGGGGCGTGAACACTGAAGCTTTCTTT
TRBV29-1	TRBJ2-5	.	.	CSATHLNQETQYF	TGCAGCGCCACCCACCTCAACCAAGAGACCCAGTACTTC
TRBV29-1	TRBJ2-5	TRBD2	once	CSVPSSGGFQETQYF	TGCAGCGTTCCGTCTAGCGGGGGGTTCCAAGAGACCCAGTACTTC
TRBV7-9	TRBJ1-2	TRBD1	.	CASSRGQGAHGYTF	TGTGCCAGCAGCCGCGGACAGGGGGCCCATGGCTACACCTTC
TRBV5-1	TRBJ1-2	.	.	CASSLSRGTSNYGYTF	TGCGCCAGCAGCTTATCAAGGGGGACATCTAACTATGGCTACACCTTC
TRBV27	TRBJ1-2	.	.	CASSLQAHSQGSNYGYTF	TGTGCCAGCAGTTTACAGGCGCATAGTCAGGGGTCTAACTATGGCTACACCTTC
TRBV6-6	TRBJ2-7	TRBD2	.	CASSWEGNYEQYF	TGTGCCAGCAGTTGGGAGGGGAACTACGAGCAGTACTTC
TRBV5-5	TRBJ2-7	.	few	CASSLEGGPYEQYF	TGTGCCAGCAGCTTGGAGGGCGGGCCCTACGAGCAGTACTTC
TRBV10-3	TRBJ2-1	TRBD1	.	CAIRHSTGGRNEQFF	TGTGCCATCAGACATTCAACAGGGGGTCGCAATGAGCAGTTCTTC
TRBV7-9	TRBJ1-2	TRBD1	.	CASSLTGGVSYGYTF	TGTGCCAGCAGCTTAACAGGGGGTGTGAGCTATGGCTACACCTTC
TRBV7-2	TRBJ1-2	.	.	CASSWPGTNYGYTF	TGTGCCAGCAGCTGGCCCGGGACAAACTATGGCTACACCTTC
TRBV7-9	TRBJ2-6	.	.	CASREAGGTSGANVLTF	TGTGCCAGCAGGGAGGCAGGGGGGACCTCTGGGGCCAACGTCCTGACTTTC
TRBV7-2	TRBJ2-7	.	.	CASSFIVQGREQYF	TGTGCCAGCAGCTTCATAGTGCAGGGCCGCGAGCAGTACTTC
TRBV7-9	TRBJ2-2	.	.	CASSPRGGLGGELFF	TGTGCCAGCAGCCCCAGGGGGGGTCTCGGCGGGGAGCTGTTTTTT
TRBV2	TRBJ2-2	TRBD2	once	CASSESGGSNTGELFF	TGTGCCAGCAGTGAATCGGGGGGGTCAAACACCGGGGAGCTGTTTTTT
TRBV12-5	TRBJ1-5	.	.	CASGPTRAGHNSNQPQHF	TGTGCTAGTGGTCCTACGCGGGCAGGACATAATAGCAATCAGCCCCAGCATTTT
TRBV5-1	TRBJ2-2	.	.	CASSPLERANTGELFF	TGCGCCAGCAGCCCCCTGGAAAGGGCCAACACCGGGGAGCTGTTTTTT
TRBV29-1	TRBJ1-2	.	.	CSVGAWGDLYGYTF	TGCAGCGTTGGGGCTTGGGGGGACCTCTATGGCTACACCTTC
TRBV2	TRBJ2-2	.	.	CASNPGLQSGELFF	TGTGCCAGCAATCCGGGGCTGCAGAGCGGGGAGCTGTTTTTT
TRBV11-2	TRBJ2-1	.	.	CASSLSGAYNEQFF	TGTGCCAGCAGCTTATCAGGAGCCTACAATGAGCAGTTCTTC
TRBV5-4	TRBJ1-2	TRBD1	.	CASSLGGLDRVYGYTF	TGTGCCAGCAGCTTGGGGGGCCTGGACAGGGTGTATGGCTACACCTTC
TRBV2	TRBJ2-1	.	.	CATTGTVSYNEQFF	TGTGCCACTACGGGGACGGTGTCCTACAATGAGCAGTTCTTC
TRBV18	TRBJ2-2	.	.	CASSPRGPYGDEDGELFF	TGTGCCAGCTCACCAAGGGGACCCTACGGGGACGAGGACGGGGAGCTGTTTTTT
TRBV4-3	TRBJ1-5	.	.	CASSDRGSNQPQHF	TGCGCCAGCAGCGATCGGGGTAGCAATCAGCCCCAGCATTTT
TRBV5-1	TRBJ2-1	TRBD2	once	CASSPGGITYNEQFF	TGCGCCAGCAGCCCCGGGGGGATCACCTACAATGAGCAGTTCTTC
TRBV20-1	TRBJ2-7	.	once	CSAEGSLEQYF	TGCAGTGCAGAGGGGAGCCTCGAGCAGTACTTC
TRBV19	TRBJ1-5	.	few	CASSIPGDNSNQPQHF	TGTGCCAGTAGTATCCCAGGGGATAATAGCAATCAGCCCCAGCATTTT
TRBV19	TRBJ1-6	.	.	CASSNVRGSPLHF	TGTGCCAGTAGTAACGTCCGAGGTTCACCCCTCCACTTT